These T cell receptor beta chains were read from a single sample in a study of T cells in Graves' hyperthyroidism and ophthalmopathy. From the multiplex PCR reads, TCRdb called clonotypes with MiXCR, one entry per CDR3 protein. The sample records about 700,000 distinct CDR3 sequences, about 45% being singletons. Material: peripheral blood or thyroid tissue (not recorded which). The receptors stem from an adult man with Graves' disease, either hyperthyroidism or ophthalmopathy (not recorded which). CDR3s include the opening cysteine and the closing phenylalanine or tryptophan. The D gene is left open where the match is weak. Clone size is given for some rows only: seen once, a few or many times, or a class if the clone is expanded.

clone size: once; V gene: TRBV2; D gene: TRBD1; J gene: TRBJ1-3; CDR3 DNA: TGTGCCAGCAGTTACACGGGACAGGTAGCTCTCTCTGGAAACACCATATATTTT; CDR3 protein: CASSYTGQVALSGNTIYF
clone size: once; V gene: TRBV7-2; D gene: TRBD2; J gene: TRBJ2-7; CDR3 DNA: TGTGCCAGCAGCTTAGTGGTAGCGGGCCGCGAGCAGTACTTC; CDR3 protein: CASSLVVAGREQYF
clone size: many; V gene: TRBV28; D gene: .; J gene: TRBJ1-5; CDR3 DNA: TGTGCCAGCACGTACCCCGACAGATCCCAGCATTTT; CDR3 protein: CASTYPDRSQHF
clone size: .; V gene: TRBV2; D gene: TRBD1; J gene: TRBJ1-6; CDR3 DNA: TGTGCCAGCTCTGAGACAGGGGCCCCTAGTTCACCCCTCCACTTT; CDR3 protein: CASSETGAPSSPLHF
clone size: many; V gene: TRBV20-1; D gene: TRBD2; J gene: TRBJ2-5; CDR3 DNA: TGCAGTGCGCTCACTAGCGGCCAAGAGACCCAGTACTTC; CDR3 protein: CSALTSGQETQYF
clone size: .; V gene: TRBV7-6; D gene: TRBD2; J gene: TRBJ2-7; CDR3 DNA: TGTGCTAGTAACACGCGGGGGTTCGAGCAGTACTTC; CDR3 protein: CASNTRGFEQYF
clone size: few; V gene: TRBV5-1; D gene: .; J gene: TRBJ2-2; CDR3 DNA: TGCGCCAGCAGCTTGGTGGCGGAACTACGCACCGGGGAGCTGTTTTTT; CDR3 protein: CASSLVAELRTGELFF
clone size: few; V gene: TRBV6-5; D gene: .; J gene: TRBJ2-5; CDR3 DNA: TGTGCCAGCAGTTCGCCAGGGTTTGGGTCCCAGTACTTC; CDR3 protein: CASSSPGFGSQYF
clone size: .; V gene: TRBV29-1; D gene: TRBD1; J gene: TRBJ1-1; CDR3 DNA: TGCAGCTTGGAGAGACAGGGGAGCACTGAAGCTTTCTTT; CDR3 protein: CSLERQGSTEAFF
clone size: .; V gene: TRBV5-1; D gene: TRBD1; J gene: TRBJ1-1; CDR3 DNA: TGCGCCAGCGGCCCTGGGGGACAGGGGAGCCGGAACACTGAAGCTTTCTTT; CDR3 protein: CASGPGGQGSRNTEAFF
clone size: .; V gene: TRBV9; D gene: TRBD1; J gene: TRBJ2-5; CDR3 DNA: TGTGCCAGCAGCGCCGGGACAGGGCAGCGAGAGACCCAGTACTTC; CDR3 protein: CASSAGTGQRETQYF
clone size: .; V gene: TRBV2; D gene: .; J gene: TRBJ1-4; CDR3 DNA: TGTGCCAGCAGTGAAGACTCCCCCACCCTTAATGAAAAACTGTTTTTT; CDR3 protein: CASSEDSPTLNEKLFF
clone size: once; V gene: TRBV10-3; D gene: .; J gene: TRBJ1-2; CDR3 DNA: TGTGCCATCGACGCGGCCTATGGCTACACCTTC; CDR3 protein: CAIDAAYGYTF
clone size: many; V gene: TRBV7-9; D gene: .; J gene: TRBJ1-2; CDR3 DNA: TGTGCCAGCAGCTCGCCGATGGGGGCAAACTATGGCTACACCTTC; CDR3 protein: CASSSPMGANYGYTF
clone size: .; V gene: TRBV2; D gene: .; J gene: TRBJ1-2; CDR3 DNA: TGTGCCAGCAGCCAAGTCACAGGGTCGAACTATGGCTACACCTTC; CDR3 protein: CASSQVTGSNYGYTF
clone size: many; V gene: TRBV7-9; D gene: TRBD1; J gene: TRBJ1-4; CDR3 DNA: TGTGCCAGCAGCTTGGGACAGTGGGGTGAAAAACTGTTTTTT; CDR3 protein: CASSLGQWGEKLFF
clone size: .; V gene: TRBV7-9; D gene: .; J gene: TRBJ2-5; CDR3 DNA: TGTGCCAGCACCCCCTTCGACGGGACGTTTTCGCTCTACCAAGAGACCCAGTACTTC; CDR3 protein: CASTPFDGTFSLYQETQYF
clone size: .; V gene: TRBV20-1; D gene: .; J gene: TRBJ1-1; CDR3 DNA: TGCAGTGCTAGAGCAGGGGAAGCTTTCTTT; CDR3 protein: CSARAGEAFF
clone size: many; V gene: TRBV25-1; D gene: .; J gene: TRBJ2-7; CDR3 DNA: TGTGCCAGCAGTGCGGACAGCCGCTCCTACGAGCAGTACTTC; CDR3 protein: CASSADSRSYEQYF
clone size: few; V gene: TRBV7-2; D gene: .; J gene: TRBJ1-3; CDR3 DNA: TGTGCCAGCAGCTTAGTGGGGTTTTCTACTGGAAACACCATATATTTT; CDR3 protein: CASSLVGFSTGNTIYF
clone size: .; V gene: TRBV10-3; D gene: TRBD1; J gene: TRBJ1-2; CDR3 DNA: TGTGCCATCAGTGAGAGGCAGGACAGGGGTAACTATGGCTACACCTTC; CDR3 protein: CAISERQDRGNYGYTF
clone size: few; V gene: TRBV13; D gene: .; J gene: TRBJ1-6; CDR3 DNA: TGTGCCAGCAGCTTAGGTGCAGCCAGCTCCTATAATTCACCCCTCCACTTT; CDR3 protein: CASSLGAASSYNSPLHF
clone size: .; V gene: TRBV29-1; D gene: TRBD1; J gene: TRBJ1-1; CDR3 DNA: TGCAGCGTACGGACAGGGGTTGCTTTCTTT; CDR3 protein: CSVRTGVAFF
clone size: few; V gene: TRBV7-9; D gene: .; J gene: TRBJ2-7; CDR3 DNA: TGTGCCAGCAGCCGCAGCTCCGACATAACCTACGAGCAGTACTTC; CDR3 protein: CASSRSSDITYEQYF
clone size: many; V gene: TRBV12-3/TRBV12-4; D gene: TRBD1; J gene: TRBJ1-1; CDR3 DNA: TGTGCCAGCAGTCCGGGACAGGGATCTTCTGAAGCTTTCTTT; CDR3 protein: CASSPGQGSSEAFF
clone size: .; V gene: TRBV20-1; D gene: .; J gene: TRBJ2-5; CDR3 DNA: TGCAGTGCTAGACAGACGGCCCAGTACTTC; CDR3 protein: CSARQTAQYF
clone size: .; V gene: TRBV10-3; D gene: .; J gene: TRBJ1-6; CDR3 DNA: TGTGCCATCAGTGACGGCAGATCACGTTCACCCCTCCACTTT; CDR3 protein: CAISDGRSRSPLHF
clone size: .; V gene: TRBV2; D gene: .; J gene: TRBJ1-2; CDR3 DNA: TGTGCCAGCAGCGAACCTAGGGGAGGCTACACCTTC; CDR3 protein: CASSEPRGGYTF
clone size: .; V gene: TRBV10-3; D gene: .; J gene: TRBJ1-2; CDR3 DNA: TGTGCCATCAGTTTAGGGTTGGGTGGCTACACCTTC; CDR3 protein: CAISLGLGGYTF
clone size: .; V gene: TRBV7-2; D gene: .; J gene: TRBJ1-6; CDR3 DNA: TGTGCCGGCAGCTTGGGACAAAATAATTCACCCCTCCACTTT; CDR3 protein: CAGSLGQNNSPLHF
clone size: few; V gene: TRBV7-9; D gene: .; J gene: TRBJ2-5; CDR3 DNA: TGTGCCAGCAGCCCCACGCGGGGGCTGGAGACCCAGTACTTC; CDR3 protein: CASSPTRGLETQYF
clone size: .; V gene: TRBV12-3/TRBV12-4; D gene: .; J gene: TRBJ1-5; CDR3 DNA: TGTGCCAGCAGTTTGGTAATGATCAATCAGCCCCAGCATTTT; CDR3 protein: CASSLVMINQPQHF
clone size: few; V gene: TRBV9; D gene: .; J gene: TRBJ1-5; CDR3 DNA: TGTGCCAGCAGCGCAGGGTCCGGGCAGCCCCAGCATTTT; CDR3 protein: CASSAGSGQPQHF
clone size: many; V gene: TRBV12-3/TRBV12-4; D gene: .; J gene: TRBJ1-3; CDR3 DNA: TGTGCCAGCAGTCAGGGGCAACGAAACACCATATATTTT; CDR3 protein: CASSQGQRNTIYF
clone size: .; V gene: TRBV5-8; D gene: TRBD1; J gene: TRBJ1-4; CDR3 DNA: TGTGCCAGCAGCTATACAAGGACAGGGGACGAAAAACTGTTTTTT; CDR3 protein: CASSYTRTGDEKLFF
clone size: few; V gene: TRBV7-3; D gene: TRBD1; J gene: TRBJ2-7; CDR3 DNA: TGTGCCAGCAGCTTAACGTCCGGGTCAGGGGGCTACGAGCAGTACTTC; CDR3 protein: CASSLTSGSGGYEQYF
clone size: .; V gene: TRBV2; D gene: .; J gene: TRBJ1-2; CDR3 DNA: TGTGCTAGCCAGTTGAGGGAACACTATGGCTACACCTTC; CDR3 protein: CASQLREHYGYTF
clone size: few; V gene: TRBV20-1; D gene: .; J gene: TRBJ1-2; CDR3 DNA: TGCAGTGCTAGAGACCGGCGGGGGGTCGGCTATGGCTACACCTTC; CDR3 protein: CSARDRRGVGYGYTF
clone size: once; V gene: TRBV29-1; D gene: .; J gene: TRBJ1-2; CDR3 DNA: TGCAGCGTTGAACTGGACAGTGGGTATTCGGACTATGGCTACACCTTC; CDR3 protein: CSVELDSGYSDYGYTF
clone size: few; V gene: TRBV7-2; D gene: TRBD1; J gene: TRBJ1-2; CDR3 DNA: TGTGCCAGCAGCCTTGGGACAGGGGCCGTCGGCTACACCTTC; CDR3 protein: CASSLGTGAVGYTF
clone size: few; V gene: TRBV19; D gene: TRBD2; J gene: TRBJ2-2; CDR3 DNA: TGTGCCAGTAGTATGTTGGGTTGGGAACTAGCGGGATCTGGCGGGGAGCTGTTTTTT; CDR3 protein: CASSMLGWELAGSGGELFF
clone size: .; V gene: TRBV24-1; D gene: TRBD1; J gene: TRBJ1-5; CDR3 DNA: TGTGCCACCAGTGATTCAAGACAGGGGGCTTGGGGTCAGCCCCAGCATTTT; CDR3 protein: CATSDSRQGAWGQPQHF
clone size: few; V gene: TRBV7-2; D gene: .; J gene: TRBJ1-1; CDR3 DNA: TGTGCCAGCAGCTTATCCGGGGAGGAGGGCACTGAAGCTTTCTTT; CDR3 protein: CASSLSGEEGTEAFF
clone size: many; V gene: TRBV2; D gene: .; J gene: TRBJ1-2; CDR3 DNA: TGTGCCAGCAGTGAATCACGGATCTATGGCTACACCTTC; CDR3 protein: CASSESRIYGYTF
clone size: many; V gene: TRBV11-2; D gene: .; J gene: TRBJ2-7; CDR3 DNA: TGTGCCAGCGGTAGCACGGTTTACGAGCAGTACTTC; CDR3 protein: CASGSTVYEQYF
clone size: few; V gene: TRBV12-3/TRBV12-4; D gene: TRBD1; J gene: TRBJ1-4; CDR3 DNA: TGTGCCAGCAGTTCCGGGACAGGGGGGGATGAAAAACTGTTTTTT; CDR3 protein: CASSSGTGGDEKLFF
clone size: .; V gene: TRBV24-1; D gene: .; J gene: TRBJ2-5; CDR3 DNA: TGTGCCAGCAGACACCGGGGCCAGGCGGCCCAGTACTTC; CDR3 protein: CASRHRGQAAQYF
clone size: many; V gene: TRBV14; D gene: .; J gene: TRBJ1-1; CDR3 DNA: TGTGCCAGCAGCCAAGATTTGGCAGCTGAAGCTTTCTTT; CDR3 protein: CASSQDLAAEAFF
clone size: few; V gene: TRBV6-5; D gene: .; J gene: TRBJ1-3; CDR3 DNA: TGTGCCAGCGGGTCGCAGTCCGGGGACGGAAACACCATATATTTT; CDR3 protein: CASGSQSGDGNTIYF
clone size: .; V gene: TRBV5-1; D gene: TRBD2; J gene: TRBJ2-7; CDR3 DNA: TGCGCCAGCAGCTCGAGGGGAGGGGCCTTCTACGAGCAGTACTTC; CDR3 protein: CASSSRGGAFYEQYF
clone size: .; V gene: TRBV5-1; D gene: .; J gene: TRBJ1-2; CDR3 DNA: TGCGCCAGCAGCTTGAAGGAGTCTAACTATGACTACACCTTC; CDR3 protein: CASSLKESNYDYTF
clone size: .; V gene: TRBV19; D gene: .; J gene: TRBJ2-2; CDR3 DNA: TGTGCCAGCAGTTACTCGACCCATACGGGGGAGCTGTTTTTT; CDR3 protein: CASSYSTHTGELFF
clone size: .; V gene: TRBV7-2; D gene: TRBD1; J gene: TRBJ1-1; CDR3 DNA: TGTGCCAGCAGCCCCAACAGGGGGTTAAGAGCTTTCTTT; CDR3 protein: CASSPNRGLRAFF
clone size: .; V gene: TRBV5-1; D gene: .; J gene: TRBJ2-7; CDR3 DNA: TGCGCCAGCAGCAAGGGGCGGAGGGAGCGAGTCTACGAGCAGTACTTC; CDR3 protein: CASSKGRRERVYEQYF
clone size: once; V gene: TRBV25-1; D gene: .; J gene: TRBJ2-7; CDR3 DNA: TGTGCCCGCCGCCCTACAGGGACTAACTCCTACGAGCAGTACTTC; CDR3 protein: CARRPTGTNSYEQYF
clone size: .; V gene: TRBV7-6; D gene: TRBD1; J gene: TRBJ2-7; CDR3 DNA: TGTGCCAGCAGCTTAACCGCCGGGACAGTAGGAATGGACGAGCAGTACTTC; CDR3 protein: CASSLTAGTVGMDEQYF